This TCR beta chain was recovered during a study of response to subunit inactivated influenza vaccine. TCRdb reprocessed the RT-PCR reads with MiXCR, giving one entry per CDR3 protein. The repertoire consists of 800,000 or so distinct CDR3 sequences, with 21% occurring once and the leading ten covering roughly a tenth. The CDR3 sequence is 15 residues long. From germline, CDR1 is SQVTM and CDR2 ANQGSEA. Between the trimmed V and J ends, which lost 0 bases and 3 bases, there was a span of 14 bases. Study-wide findings and caveats: Every seasonal influenza vaccination brings in few new T cells, the authors suggested.

On this clonotype: The antigen is not known.

This clonotype was obtained from a man aged 45-65 years who received an inactivated influenza vaccine. The chain employs TRBV29-1 and TRBJ1-2, with no clear D. The sequencing used PBMCs from blood, collected 5 to 6 days after vaccination. The DNA of the CDR3 is TGCAGCGTTGAAGAATGGCTGCCCAATCACTATGGCTACACCTTC. This codes for CSVEEWLPNHYGYTF. The full variable domain, rest sourced from reference TRBV29-1 and TRBJ1-2, is SAVISQKPSRDICQRGTSLTIQCQVDSQVTMMFWYRQQPGQSLTLIATANQGSEATYESGFVIDKFPISRPNLTFSTLTVSNMSPEDSSIYLCSVEEWLPNHYGYTFGSGTRLTVV.